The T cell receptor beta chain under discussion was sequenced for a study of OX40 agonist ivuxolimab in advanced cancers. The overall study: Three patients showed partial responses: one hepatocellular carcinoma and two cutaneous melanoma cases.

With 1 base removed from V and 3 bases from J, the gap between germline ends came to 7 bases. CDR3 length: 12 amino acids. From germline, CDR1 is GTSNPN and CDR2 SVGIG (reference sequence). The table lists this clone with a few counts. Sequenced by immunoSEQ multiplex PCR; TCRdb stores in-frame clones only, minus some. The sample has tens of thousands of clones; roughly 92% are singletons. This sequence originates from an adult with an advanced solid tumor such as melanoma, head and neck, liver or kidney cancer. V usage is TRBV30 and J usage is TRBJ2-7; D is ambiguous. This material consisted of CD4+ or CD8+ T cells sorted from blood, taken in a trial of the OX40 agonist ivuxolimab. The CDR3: CAWSADYYEQYF. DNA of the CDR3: TGTGCCTGGAGTGCAGATTACTACGAGCAGTACTTC.